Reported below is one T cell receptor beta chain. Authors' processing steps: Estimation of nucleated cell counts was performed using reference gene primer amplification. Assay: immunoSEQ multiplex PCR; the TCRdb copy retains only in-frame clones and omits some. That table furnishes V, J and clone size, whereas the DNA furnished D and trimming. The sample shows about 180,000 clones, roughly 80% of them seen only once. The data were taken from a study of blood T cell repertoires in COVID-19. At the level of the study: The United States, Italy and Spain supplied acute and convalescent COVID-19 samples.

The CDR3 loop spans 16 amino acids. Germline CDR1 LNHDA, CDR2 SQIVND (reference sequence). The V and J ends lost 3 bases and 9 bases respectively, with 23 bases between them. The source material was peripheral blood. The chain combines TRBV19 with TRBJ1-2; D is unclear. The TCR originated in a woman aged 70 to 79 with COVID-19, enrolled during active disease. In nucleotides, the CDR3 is TGTGCCAGTAGTATCGGAGGAGGGCAGGTGCGTTCGAGCTACACCTTC. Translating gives CASSIGGGQVRSSYTF.